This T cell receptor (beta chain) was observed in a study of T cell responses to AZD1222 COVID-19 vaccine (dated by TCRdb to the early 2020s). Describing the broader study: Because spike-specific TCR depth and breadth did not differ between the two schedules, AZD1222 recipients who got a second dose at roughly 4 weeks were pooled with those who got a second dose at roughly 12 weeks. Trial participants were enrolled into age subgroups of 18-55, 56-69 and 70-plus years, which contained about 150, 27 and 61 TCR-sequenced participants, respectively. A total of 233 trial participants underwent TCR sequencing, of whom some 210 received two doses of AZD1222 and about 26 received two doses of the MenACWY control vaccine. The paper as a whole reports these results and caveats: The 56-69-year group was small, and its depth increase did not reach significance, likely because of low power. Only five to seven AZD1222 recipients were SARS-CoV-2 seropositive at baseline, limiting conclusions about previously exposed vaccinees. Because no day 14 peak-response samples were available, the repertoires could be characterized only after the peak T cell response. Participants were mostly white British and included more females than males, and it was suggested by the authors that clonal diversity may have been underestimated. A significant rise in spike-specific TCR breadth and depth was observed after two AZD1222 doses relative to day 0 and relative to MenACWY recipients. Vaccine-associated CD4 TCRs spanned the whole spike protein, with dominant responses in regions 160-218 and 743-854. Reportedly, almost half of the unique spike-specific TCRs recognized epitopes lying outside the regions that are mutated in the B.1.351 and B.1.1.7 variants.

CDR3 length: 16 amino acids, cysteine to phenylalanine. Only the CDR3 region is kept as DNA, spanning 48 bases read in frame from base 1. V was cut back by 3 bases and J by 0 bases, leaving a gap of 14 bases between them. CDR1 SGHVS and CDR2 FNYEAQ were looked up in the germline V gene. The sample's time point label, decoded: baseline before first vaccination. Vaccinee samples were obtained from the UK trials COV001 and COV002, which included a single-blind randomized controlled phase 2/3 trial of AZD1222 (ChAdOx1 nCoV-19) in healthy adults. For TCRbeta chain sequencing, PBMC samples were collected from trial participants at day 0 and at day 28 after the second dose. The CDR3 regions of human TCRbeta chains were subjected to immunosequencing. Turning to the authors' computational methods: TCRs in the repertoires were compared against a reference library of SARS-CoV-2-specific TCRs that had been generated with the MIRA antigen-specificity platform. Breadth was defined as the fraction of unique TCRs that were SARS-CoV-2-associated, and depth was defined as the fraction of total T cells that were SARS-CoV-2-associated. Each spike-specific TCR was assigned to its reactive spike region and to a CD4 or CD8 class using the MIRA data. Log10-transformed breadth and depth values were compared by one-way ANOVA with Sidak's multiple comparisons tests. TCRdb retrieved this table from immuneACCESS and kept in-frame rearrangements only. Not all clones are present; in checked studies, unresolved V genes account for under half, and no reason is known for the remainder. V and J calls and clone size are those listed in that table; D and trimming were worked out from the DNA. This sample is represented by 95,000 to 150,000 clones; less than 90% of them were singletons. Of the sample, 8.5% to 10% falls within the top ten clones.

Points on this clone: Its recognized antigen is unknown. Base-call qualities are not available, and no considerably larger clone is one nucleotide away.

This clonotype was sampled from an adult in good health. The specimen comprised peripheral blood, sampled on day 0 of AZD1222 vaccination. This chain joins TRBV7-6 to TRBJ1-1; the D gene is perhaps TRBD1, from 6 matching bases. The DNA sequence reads TGTGCCAGCAGCTTCTTACAGGGAGAGGTGAACACTGAAGCTTTCTTT. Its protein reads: CASSFLQGEVNTEAFF.